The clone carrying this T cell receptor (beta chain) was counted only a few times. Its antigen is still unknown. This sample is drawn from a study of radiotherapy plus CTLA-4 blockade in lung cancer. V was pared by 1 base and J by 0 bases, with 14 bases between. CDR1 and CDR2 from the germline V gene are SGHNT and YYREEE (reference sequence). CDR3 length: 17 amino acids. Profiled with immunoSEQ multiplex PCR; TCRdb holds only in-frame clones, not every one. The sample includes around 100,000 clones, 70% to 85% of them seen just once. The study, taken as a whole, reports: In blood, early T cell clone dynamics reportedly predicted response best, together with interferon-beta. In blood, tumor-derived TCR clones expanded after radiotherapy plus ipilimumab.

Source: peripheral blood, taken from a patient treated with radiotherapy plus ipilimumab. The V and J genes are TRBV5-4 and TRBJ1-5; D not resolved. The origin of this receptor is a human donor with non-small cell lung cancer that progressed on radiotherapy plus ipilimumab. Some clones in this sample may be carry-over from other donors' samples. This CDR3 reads CASSLWSWSNSNQPQHF. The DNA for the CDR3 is TGTGCCAGCAGCTTGTGGTCATGGTCAAATAGCAATCAGCCCCAGCATTTT. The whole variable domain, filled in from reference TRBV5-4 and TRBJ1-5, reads ETGVTQSPTHLIKTRGQQVTLRCSSQSGHNTVSWYQQALGQGPQFIFQYYREEENGRGNFPPRFSGLQFPNYSSELNVNALELDDSALYLCASSLWSWSNSNQPQHFGDGTRLSIL.